This TCR beta chain was captured by sequencing in a study of T-cell memory formation after mild COVID-19. Study details: Across donors, TCR clusters were largely donor specific.

MiXCR, applied by TCRdb to the 5' RACE reads, yields one record per CDR3 protein. The sample records 100,000 or so distinct CDR3 sequences, around 10% being singletons. Study-wide findings and caveats: The main location of contracting CD4+ clones was CM and EM, and that of contracting CD8+ clones was EMRA. Some SARS-CoV-2-responding clones were already detected in memory before infection.

As to this clonotype: Its specificity is unknown.

The CDR3 has 17 residues. Germline CDR1 and CDR2: LGHNA and YSLEER. V was cut by 2 bases and J by 2 bases, with 15 bases left in between. Input material: PBMCs or a T cell subset sorted from them (not recorded which). The clonotype was recovered from a man between 18 and 35 years old who had mild COVID-19 (a few samples of this study predate the infection). Cell type and time point are not known. The chain recombines TRBV4-3 with TRBJ2-2; tentative D call: TRBD2 (6 bases). In DNA, the CDR3 is TGCGCCAGCAGCCAAAGCCCCCCGGGGGTTAACACCGGGGAGCTGTTTTTT. Translated: CASSQSPPGVNTGELFF.